These 25 T cell receptor beta chains came from one sample sequenced in a study of blood T cell repertoires in COVID-19. Libraries were prepared by immunoSEQ multiplex PCR; TCRdb keeps only in-frame clonotypes and omits some of them. The table shows under 300,000 clones, with roughly 88% occurring only once. The sample was peripheral blood. The receptors here all came from a man aged 40-55 years who had recovered from COVID-19.

This clone was seen once. The gene calls are TRBV5-1 and TRBJ2-5, with 10 nucleotides matching TRBD1. The length of the CDR3 is 15 residues. The germline V gene has CDR1 SGHRS and CDR2 YFSETQ. J gave up 4 bases and V 4 bases, and 7 bases lay outside the gene matches. CDR3 nucleotide sequence: TGCGCCAGCAGCCGATCAAGGACAGGGGGAGAGACCCAGTACTTC. Translating it yields CASSRSRTGGETQYF.

The chain uses TRBV4-1 and TRBJ1-2; 9 positions match TRBD1. V was clipped by 0 bases and J by 3 bases; unmatched bases: 2. Germline V CDR1 and CDR2: MGHRA, YSYEKL. CDR3 length: 15 residues. The CDR3 is CASSQEGQGDYGYTF. The CDR3 DNA reads TGCGCCAGCAGCCAAGAGGGACAGGGCGACTATGGCTACACCTTC.

The J gene is TRBJ2-2, the V gene TRBV7-6; D gene ambiguous. CDR3 length equals 12 residues. The ends were cut back, 1 base at V and 6 bases at J, with 3 bases in the middle. Germline V gives CDR1 SGHVS, CDR2 FNYEAQ. DNA of the CDR3: TGTGCCAGCAGCTTAGGGCCCGGGGAGCTGTTTTTT. Translation: CASSLGPGELFF.

The chain carries TRBV5-1 and TRBJ2-2; 11 positions agree with TRBD1. This CDR3 region has 17 residues. V shed 4 bases, J shed 0 bases, and the junction held 5 bases outside the gene matches. The germline V gene has CDR1 SGHRS and CDR2 YFSETQ. CDR3 DNA sequence: TGCGCCAGCAGCCGGACAGGGGGCTCACCGAACACCGGGGAGCTGTTTTTT. It yields the protein CASSRTGGSPNTGELFF.

The table lists this clone with a count of one. The J gene is TRBJ1-5, the V gene TRBV7-9; the match to TRBD1 covers 7 bases. The V segment lost 4 bases and the J segment 5 bases; nucleotides outside the gene matches: 2. Germline CDR1 and CDR2: SEHNR and FQNEAQ (reference sequence). CDR3 length equals 13 residues. The CDR3, as DNA: TGTGCCAGCAGCTCAGGGGGACATCAGCCCCAGCATTTT. Its translation: CASSSGGHQPQHF.

V usage is TRBV11-2 and J usage is TRBJ2-3; 14 nucleotides match TRBD2. In germline, CDR1 is SGHAT, CDR2 FQNNGV. The CDR3 spans 16 residues. Trimming at V came to 4 bases and at J to 4 bases, leaving 4 bases not matched to a gene. The CDR3 spells CASSSTSGGAPDTQYF. The CDR3 nucleotides read TGTGCCAGCAGCTCGACTAGCGGGGGGGCCCCAGATACGCAGTATTTT. Full variable domain (outside the CDR3, taken from reference TRBV11-2 and TRBJ2-3): EAGVAQSPRYKIIEKRQSVAFWCNPISGHATLYWYQQILGQGPKLLIQFQNNGVVDDSQLPKDRFSAERLKGVDSTLKIQPAKLEDSAVYLCASSSTSGGAPDTQYFGPGTRLTVL.

This clone has only a few counts. The gene calls are TRBV27 and TRBJ2-3; possible D gene TRBD1, 5 bases. Germline V gene sequence: CDR1 MNHEY, CDR2 SMNVEV (reference sequence). The V gene lost 5 bases and the J gene lost 6 bases, with 18 bases spanning the gap. CDR3 size: 15 residues. The CDR3 DNA is TGTGCCAGCAGTCCGCTATCGCAGGGCCGGGATACGCAGTATTTT. Translating gives CASSPLSQGRDTQYF.

The chain employs TRBV15 and TRBJ1-2, with a tentative D call TRBD1 (5 bases). Germline CDR1 is LNHNV and CDR2 is YYDKDF (reference sequence). Trimming pared 5 bases from V and 4 bases from J, leaving 20 bases between. CDR3 length: 16 residues. In nucleotides, the CDR3 is TGTGCCACCAGCGGTCCCCGGGCAGGGCCTGGCTATGGCTACACCTTC. Translation gives CATSGPRAGPGYGYTF.

The chain combines TRBV24-1 with TRBJ2-1, with a weak D call TRBD2 (5 bases). V gave up 3 bases and J gave up 7 bases, with 9 bases separating them. The CDR3 extends over 13 amino acids. Germline CDR1 and CDR2: KGHDR and SFDVKD. The CDR3 sequence is CATSDRDINEQFF. The CDR3 DNA is TGTGCCACCAGTGATCGGGATATTAATGAGCAGTTCTTC.

V and J are TRBV5-1 and TRBJ1-1; 9 positions match TRBD1. The CDR3 has 15 amino acids. Looked up from germline, CDR1 is SGHRS and CDR2 is YFSETQ. The junction had 8 bases not matched to a gene; V was cut back by 5 bases and J by 3 bases. The CDR3 DNA reads TGCGCCAGCAGGTCACAGGGGGCCCCTGACACTGAAGCTTTCTTT. This gives the protein CASRSQGAPDTEAFF.

The CDR3 sequence: CASSRDRPNTGELFF. CDR3 DNA sequence: TGTGCCAGCAGTAGGGACAGACCCAACACCGGGGAGCTGTTTTTT. The V gene is TRBV6-5, the J gene TRBJ2-2, with TRBD1 identical over 7 bases. Trimming at V came to 5 bases and at J to 2 bases, leaving 5 bases not matched to a gene. Per the germline V gene, CDR1 is MNHEY and CDR2 is SVGAGI. The CDR3 is made up of 15 amino acids.

The V and J genes are TRBV27 and TRBJ1-5; 7 bases map to TRBD1. The CDR3 contains 13 residues. Germline values: CDR1 MNHEY, CDR2 SMNVEV (reference sequence). Trimming at V came to 4 bases and at J to 7 bases, leaving 4 bases not matched to a gene. The CDR3 DNA is TGTGCCAGCAGTTCACAGGGGCGGCAGCCCCAGCATTTT. It is translated as CASSSQGRQPQHF.

This rearrangement joins TRBV18 to TRBJ1-1, with TRBD1 as a possible D gene (5 bases). CDR1 is KGHSH, CDR2 LQKENI, per germline. The V and J ends lost 3 bases and 11 bases respectively, with 16 bases between them. The CDR3 sequence is 13 residues long. CDR3 amino acids: CASSPGAGREAFF. CDR3 DNA: TGTGCCAGCTCACCCGGGGCTGGGAGGGAGGCTTTCTTT.

The gene calls are TRBV7-9 and TRBJ2-7; TRBD2 might be the D (6 bases). V gave up 3 bases and J gave up 2 bases, with 8 bases separating them. Germline lookup yields CDR1 SEHNR and CDR2 FQNEAQ (reference sequence). The CDR3 runs to 13 residues. The CDR3 sequence is CASSFGSPYEQYF. CDR3 bases: TGTGCCAGCAGCTTCGGGAGCCCCTACGAGCAGTACTTC.

This chain joins TRBV9 and TRBJ2-3, with TRBD2 matching over 10 bases. The CDR3 contains 18 residues. J was trimmed by 2 bases and V by 0 bases; bases with no gene match: 9. Germline loops: CDR1 SGDLS, CDR2 YYNGEE. The CDR3 is CASSVVPAGGLDTDTQYF. The CDR3 DNA reads TGTGCCAGCAGCGTAGTTCCAGCGGGGGGGCTTGACACAGATACGCAGTATTTT. Drawing the rest from reference TRBV9 and TRBJ2-3, the complete variable domain is DSGVTQTPKHLITATGQRVTLRCSPRSGDLSVYWYQQSLDQGLQFLIQYYNGEERAKGNILERFSAQQFPDLHSELNLSSLELGDSALYFCASSVVPAGGLDTDTQYFGPGTRLTVL.

The chain combines TRBV29-1 with TRBJ2-1; D call uncertain. V was pared by 4 bases and J by 2 bases, with 3 bases between. The CDR3 contains 11 residues. CDR1 is SQVTM and CDR2 is ANQGSEA in the germline V gene. The CDR3 here is CSVATYNEQFF. In DNA, the CDR3 is TGCAGCGTTGCAACCTACAATGAGCAGTTCTTC.

The chain joins TRBV7-9 to TRBJ2-2; D perhaps matches TRBD2 (5 bases). CDR1 SEHNR and CDR2 FQNEAQ come from the germline V gene (reference sequence). Trimming left V 1 base short and J 6 bases short, with 6 bases between. CDR3 length: 13 amino acids. The CDR3 reads CASSLVEAGELFF. DNA for the CDR3: TGTGCCAGCAGCTTAGTGGAGGCCGGGGAGCTGTTTTTT.

V is TRBV24-1 and J is TRBJ2-1; 8 positions agree with TRBD2. J lost 6 bases, V lost 4 bases, and 16 bases had no gene match. The CDR3 is 18 residues long. Germline V gives CDR1 KGHDR, CDR2 SFDVKD. The CDR3 bases are TGTGCCACCAGTGACCCTCCACGACTAGCGCGTTTTGGCAATGAGCAGTTCTTC. As protein: CATSDPPRLARFGNEQFF.

V and J are TRBV18 and TRBJ2-7; D is unclear. The length of the CDR3 is 15 residues. Germline-derived CDR1 and CDR2 are KGHSH and LQKENI. Trimming removed 3 bases from V and 3 bases from J, with 15 bases in between. As DNA, the CDR3 is TGTGCCAGCTCACCCCCCTCTCAGAGAGGCTACGAGCAGTACTTC. Residues: CASSPPSQRGYEQYF.

The rearrangement uses TRBV5-4 and TRBJ2-5, with D possibly matching TRBD2 (6 bases). The germline V and J ends were trimmed by 4 bases and 6 bases, with 13 bases remaining between them. CDR1 SGHNT and CDR2 YYREEE come from the germline V gene (reference sequence). This CDR3 contains 13 residues. The CDR3 nucleotides read TGTGCCAGCAGCCCCCGAGGGAGGAAGACCCAGTACTTC. Its protein product is CASSPRGRKTQYF.

The chain joins TRBV7-8 to TRBJ2-3; the match to TRBD1 covers 9 bases. V was pared by 5 bases and J by 1 base, with 4 bases of the junction left unmatched. Germline loops: CDR1 SGHVS, CDR2 FQNEAQ. This CDR3 is built from 15 residues. The CDR3 nucleotides read TGTGCCAGCAGCCCTAGGACAGGGGGCACAGATACGCAGTATTTT. Its protein is CASSPRTGGTDTQYF.

The CDR3 is CASSQDLGGIYEQYF. The CDR3 region has the DNA TGCGCCAGCAGCCAAGACCTAGGCGGGATCTACGAGCAGTACTTC. This sequence joins TRBV4-3 and TRBJ2-7; a weak D match, TRBD2 (6 bases). CDR3 length equals 15 residues. Trimming stripped 0 bases from V and 3 bases from J, with 12 bases between. In germline, CDR1 is LGHNA, CDR2 YSLEER.

This chain connects TRBV7-9 to TRBJ2-5; no clear D gene. Trimming shortened V by 8 bases and J by 2 bases, and 9 bases separated the two germline ends. This CDR3 comprises 12 residues. Germline V CDR1 and CDR2: SEHNR, FQNEAQ (reference sequence). CDR3 in amino acids: CASFTTQETQYF. CDR3 nucleotide sequence: TGTGCCAGCTTTACTACGCAAGAGACCCAGTACTTC.

The chain recombines TRBV2 with TRBJ1-6; no clear D. Germline CDR1 reads SNHLY; CDR2 reads FYNNEI. The germline V and J ends were trimmed by 6 bases and 9 bases, with 9 bases remaining between them. CDR3 length: 12 residues. CDR3 coding DNA: TGTGCCAGCAGGGCCCCCCCTTCACCCCTCCACTTT. Its translation: CASRAPPSPLHF.

This chain connects TRBV6-2 or TRBV6-3 to TRBJ1-5; 10 bases align to TRBD1. The germline V gene has CDR1 MNHEY and CDR2 SVGEGT. The CDR3 is made up of 16 amino acids. The V and J ends lost 2 bases and 1 base, in that order; junction bases with no gene match: 2. The CDR3 spells CASSYRDRGSNQPQHF. CDR3 sequence (DNA): TGTGCCAGCAGTTACAGGGACAGGGGAAGCAATCAGCCCCAGCATTTT.